The subject of this entry is one T cell receptor (beta chain). These data originate in a study of blood T cell repertoires in COVID-19. Some clones are missing from TCRdb's copy, which holds only in-frame ones; the method was immunoSEQ multiplex PCR. This table holds roughly 180,000 clones, roughly 84% found once. Sequencing used peripheral blood. This TCR was sampled from a woman between 35 and 50 years old with COVID-19, enrolled during active disease.

In DNA, the CDR3 is TGCGCCAGCAGTCAAAGAGGATCGCTAGCGGGGGGAGAAGGAGAGACCCAGTACTTC. It is translated as CASSQRGSLAGGEGETQYF. The chain combines TRBV23-1 with TRBJ2-5; 11 nucleotides match TRBD2. TRBV23-1 is an open reading frame, and its role is uncertain. There are 19 residues in the CDR3. With 2 bases clipped from V and 4 bases from J, the junction kept 15 bases outside the gene matches.